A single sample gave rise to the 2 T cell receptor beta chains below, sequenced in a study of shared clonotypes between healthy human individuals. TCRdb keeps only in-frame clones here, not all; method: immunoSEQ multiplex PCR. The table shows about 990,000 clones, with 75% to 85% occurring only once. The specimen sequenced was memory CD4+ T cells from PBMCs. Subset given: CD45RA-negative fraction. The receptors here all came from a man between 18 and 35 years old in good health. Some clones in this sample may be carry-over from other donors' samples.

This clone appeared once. The chain's CDR3 is CASSYRDGYGYTF. The CDR3 nucleotides read TGCGCCAGCAGTTACCGGGACGGTTATGGCTACACCTTC. This sequence joins TRBV5-1 and TRBJ1-2, with D possibly matching TRBD1 (5 bases). Trimming cost V 5 bases and J 5 bases, with 13 bases left between them. Germline CDR1 reads SGHRS; CDR2 reads YFSETQ. This CDR3 has 13 amino acids.

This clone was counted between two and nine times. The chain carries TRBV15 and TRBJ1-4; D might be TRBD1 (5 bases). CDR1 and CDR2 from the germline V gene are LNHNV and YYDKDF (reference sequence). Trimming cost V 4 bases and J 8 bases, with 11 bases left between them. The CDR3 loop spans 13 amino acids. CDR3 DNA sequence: TGTGCCACCAGCACGACAGTGGGGGAAAAACTGTTTTTT. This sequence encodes CATSTTVGEKLFF.